This T cell receptor (beta chain) was documented in a study of identical twins. Whole-study results and caveats: Zero-insertion analyses might be partly confounded by invariant T cells like MAIT and iNKT.

Template switching created a universal primer site, and the cDNA included unique molecular identifiers. TCRdb re-called the 5' RACE reads with MiXCR, one entry per CDR3 protein. This sample carries roughly 540,000 distinct CDR3 sequences, less than 25% of them seen once, and the ten largest clones take around 0.9%. CDR3 length: 12 amino acids. J lost 6 bases, V lost 7 bases, and 7 bases had no gene match. Germline CDR1 is DFQATT and CDR2 is SNEGSKA (reference sequence). This clonotype was seen more than once but under ten times. Its target is unknown. These data were also reused for a study on T cells expressing NK-cell markers. Per that paper: These clonotypes, the leaders elsewhere, also led the CD3+CD56-NKG2C+ fraction in several donors. Expanded NKG2C+ T cell clones were not confirmed as HCMV-specific.

The J gene is TRBJ2-3, the V gene TRBV20-1, with 7 bases identical to TRBD2. The sample taken for sequencing was CD4+ T cells sorted from blood. This clonotype was obtained from a woman between 18 and 30 years old in good health. The CDR3 DNA sequence: TGCAGTGTTGCGGGGGATATGGATACGCAGTATTTT. Its protein is CSVAGDMDTQYF.